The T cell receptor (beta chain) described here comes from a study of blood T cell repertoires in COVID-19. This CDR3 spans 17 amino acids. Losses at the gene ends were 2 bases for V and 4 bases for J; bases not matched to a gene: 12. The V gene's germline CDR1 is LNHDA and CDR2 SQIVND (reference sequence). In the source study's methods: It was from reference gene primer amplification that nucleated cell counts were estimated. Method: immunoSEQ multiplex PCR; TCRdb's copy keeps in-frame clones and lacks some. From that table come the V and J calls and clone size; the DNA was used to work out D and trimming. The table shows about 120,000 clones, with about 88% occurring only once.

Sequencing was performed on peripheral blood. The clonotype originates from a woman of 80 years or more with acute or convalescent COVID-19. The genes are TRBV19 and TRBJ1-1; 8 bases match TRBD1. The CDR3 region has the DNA TGTGCCAGTAGTATATACGGCAGGGGGCGTCGGGCCACTGAAGCTTTCTTT. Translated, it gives CASSIYGRGRRATEAFF.